This T cell receptor (beta chain) was captured by sequencing in a study of vaccination effects on CD4 cells after COVID-19. This CDR3 is built from 14 residues. The germline gives CDR1 SNHLY, CDR2 FYNNEI. V lost 6 bases, J lost 4 bases, and 4 bases stayed unmatched. CD4+ T cells were isolated after 10 days of culture. This person caught SARS-CoV-2 sometime from March to December 2020, and PCR testing confirmed the infection. Participants completed two doses of the BNT162b2 or mRNA-1273 vaccine. In the case of this clone: Its antigen is unknown.

Profiled with immunoSEQ multiplex PCR; TCRdb holds only in-frame clones, not every one. The profile shows 40,000 to 45,000 clones, approximately 82% of them singletons. The TCR originated in a human donor who had a prior SARS-CoV-2 infection. The V call is TRBV2, the J call TRBJ1-4; TRBD1 agrees at 8 bases. The starting material was CD4+ T cells from PBMCs cultured without peptide, obtained after COVID-19 vaccination. CDR3: CASRRTGSNEKLFF. The CDR3 DNA reads as TGTGCCAGCAGAAGGACAGGGAGTAATGAAAAACTGTTTTTT. The complete variable domain, with remaining parts taken from reference TRBV2 and TRBJ1-4, reads EPEVTQTPSHQVTQMGQEVILRCVPISNHLYFYWYRQILGQKVEFLVSFYNNEISEKSEIFDDQFSVERPDGSNFTLKIRSTKLEDSAMYFCASRRTGSNEKLFFGSGTQLSVL.